Sequencing of this TCR beta chain was carried out in a study of blood T cell repertoires in COVID-19. Assay: immunoSEQ multiplex PCR; the TCRdb copy retains only in-frame clones and omits some. The sample shows 150,000 to 200,000 clones, around 83% of them seen only once. The sequence was collected from a woman in her thirties or forties in a cohort exposed to, infected with or recovered from COVID-19 (not recorded which). The material sequenced was PBMCs or T cells enriched from blood (not recorded which).

CDR3 DNA sequence: TGTGCCAGGTCGGATCCGGGACAGCTCTATGGCTACACCTTC. This codes for CARSDPGQLYGYTF. The chain links TRBV30 to TRBJ1-2; 7 nucleotides line up with TRBD1. The CDR3 totals 14 residues. CDR1 and CDR2 from the germline V gene are GTSNPN and SVGIG (reference sequence). Unmatched junction bases numbered 13, after V lost 8 bases and J lost 4 bases. Supplemented by reference TRBV30 and TRBJ1-2, the full variable domain reads SQTIHQWPATLVQPVGSPLSLECTVEGTSNPNLYWYRQAAGRGLQLLFYSVGIGQISSEVPQNLSASRPQDRQFILSSKKLLLSDSGFYLCARSDPGQLYGYTFGSGTRLTVV.